The 23 T cell receptor beta chains presented below share a single source sample, sequenced in a study of cytomegalovirus exposure and HLA in healthy donors. Amplification used 60 Vbeta primers and 13 Jbeta primers. Sequencing was performed with immunoSEQ multiplex PCR; in TCRdb, only in-frame clones are kept and a portion is missing. The sample records tens of thousands of clones, roughly two thirds being singletons. The sample comprised PBMCs. The origin of the receptors is a man between 50 and 59 years old in good health and CMV-seronegative.

The chain joins TRBV19 to TRBJ2-2, with a weak D call TRBD2 (6 bases). This CDR3 is 16 amino acids long. Trimming removed 1 base from V and 6 bases from J, with 15 bases in between. Germline lookup yields CDR1 LNHDA and CDR2 SQIVND (reference sequence). CDR3 sequence: CASSIAGGSGAGELFF. In DNA form, the CDR3 reads TGTGCCAGTAGTATAGCAGGAGGCTCGGGAGCCGGGGAGCTGTTTTTT.

The sample holds a few counts of this clone. The chain has TRBV6-6 and TRBJ2-7, with 7 bases identical to TRBD1. Trimming took 6 bases from V and 5 from J; bases not matched to a gene: 4. CDR3 length: 12 residues. The germline gives CDR1 MNHNY, CDR2 SVGAGI (reference sequence). CDR3 region: CASSQTGHEQYF. The CDR3, as DNA: TGTGCCAGCAGCCAGACAGGGCACGAGCAGTACTTC.

This sequence joins TRBV27 and TRBJ2-3, with 12 bases fitting TRBD1. Trimming cost V 3 bases and J 6 bases; bases outside gene matches: 10. The CDR3 consists of 17 residues. The V gene's germline CDR1 is MNHEY and CDR2 SMNVEV (reference sequence). The CDR3 region has the DNA TGTGCCAGCAGTTTCCGGGGACAGGGGGCCGGAGCGGATACGCAGTATTTT. This gives the protein CASSFRGQGAGADTQYF.

The chain joins TRBV28 to TRBJ2-1; no clear D. In germline, CDR1 is MDHEN, CDR2 SYDVKM. Trimming took 3 bases from V and 10 from J, leaving 4 bases between them. This CDR3 has 10 residues. CDR3 sequence: CASSFREQFF. The CDR3 DNA reads as TGTGCCAGCAGTTTTCGGGAGCAGTTCTTC. The full variable domain, with the rest looked up from reference TRBV28 and TRBJ2-1, is DVKVTQSSRYLVKRTGEKVFLECVQDMDHENMFWYRQDPGLGLRLIYFSYDVKMKEKGDIPEGYSVSREKKERFSLILESASTNQTSMYLCASSFREQFFGPGTRLTVL.

This clone was recorded a few times. The rearrangement uses TRBV2 and TRBJ2-3; 10 bases are shared with TRBD2. The CDR3 sequence is 16 residues long. Germline V gene sequence: CDR1 SNHLY, CDR2 FYNNEI. Unmatched junction bases numbered 8, after V lost 8 bases and J lost 0 bases. In nucleotides, the CDR3 is TGTGCCAGCCACCGTACTAGCGGGGCTAGCACAGATACGCAGTATTTT. Translation gives CASHRTSGASTDTQYF.

This clone was detected only a few times. V usage is TRBV11-2 and J usage is TRBJ2-7, with D tentatively TRBD1 (5 bases). Germline V CDR1 and CDR2: SGHAT, FQNNGV. The CDR3 runs 13 residues. Trimming removed 5 bases from V and 6 bases from J, with 14 bases in between. CDR3 coding DNA: TGTGCCAGCAGCCGACAGCCATCGGGCGAGCAGTACTTC. Translated: CASSRQPSGEQYF.

This clone was detected only a few times. The V call is TRBV19, the J call TRBJ1-5; D may be TRBD1 (6 bases). V was clipped by 5 bases and J by 1 base, with 12 bases between them. The CDR3 runs to 15 residues. The germline CDR1 and CDR2 sequences are LNHDA and SQIVND (reference sequence). The CDR3 DNA follows: TGTGCCAGTAGTCGAGGACAGTCCAGCAATCAGCCCCAGCATTTT. It encodes CASSRGQSSNQPQHF.

The rearrangement joins TRBV29-1 to TRBJ1-3, with no clear D. The CDR3 loop spans 15 amino acids. CDR1 SQVTM and CDR2 ANQGSEA come from the germline V gene. The V end lost 6 bases, the J end lost 2 bases, and 17 bases lay between the germline ends. CDR3 sequence reads: CSVGGGPGAGNTIYF. The CDR3 DNA sequence: TGCAGCGTAGGAGGCGGGCCTGGAGCTGGAAACACCATATATTTT.

This clone has a single count. The CDR3 DNA reads TGTGCCATCAACGGGGGATCGATTTCTGGGGCCAACGTCCTGACTTTC. Amino acid sequence: CAINGGSISGANVLTF. This chain uses TRBV10-3 with TRBJ2-6; D is possibly TRBD2 (6 bases). Germline-derived CDR1 and CDR2 are ENHRY and SYGVKD. CDR3 length: 16 residues. V lost 7 bases and J 1 base, leaving 14 bases between the germline ends.

The genes are TRBV5-1 and TRBJ1-3; D might be TRBD1 (5 bases). This CDR3 spans 15 amino acids. CDR1 is SGHRS and CDR2 is YFSETQ in the germline V gene. Trimming pared 2 bases from V and 2 bases from J, leaving 11 bases between. Here the CDR3 reads CASSFARVPGNTIYF. The CDR3 coding sequence is TGCGCCAGCAGCTTCGCCAGGGTGCCTGGAAACACCATATATTTT.

The V gene is TRBV15, the J gene TRBJ1-2; TRBD1 aligns across 10 bases. CDR1 LNHNV and CDR2 YYDKDF come from the germline V gene (reference sequence). The CDR3 covers 14 residues. The junction had 4 bases not matched to a gene; V was cut back by 5 bases and J by 4 bases. CDR3 bases: TGTGCCACCAGCGTGACAGGGGGCGCCTATGGCTACACCTTC. This translates into CATSVTGGAYGYTF.

A word on this clone: The junction departs from germline at one end; a sequencing error may be responsible. The DNA for the CDR3 is TGTGCCAGCAGCCTAGCAACGGGCCGGGGTAACTATGGCCACACCTTC. Protein: CASSLATGRGNYGHTF. The rearrangement joins TRBV7-2 to TRBJ1-2; D call uncertain. This CDR3 is built from 16 residues. Per germline, CDR1 SGHTA and CDR2 FQGNSA.

The genes are TRBV28 and TRBJ1-1; D perhaps matches TRBD1 (5 bases). CDR1 and CDR2 (germline): MDHEN, SYDVKM. The CDR3 has 14 amino acids. V was clipped by 5 bases and J by 8 bases, with 18 bases between them. The CDR3: CASSGGFPGREAFF. CDR3 DNA: TGTGCCAGCAGTGGGGGGTTCCCCGGGCGAGAAGCTTTCTTT.

The count of this clone is one. The V call is TRBV7-9, the J call TRBJ1-1; TRBD1 is a possible D gene (6 bases). The V and J ends lost 6 bases and 8 bases respectively, with 13 bases between them. Germline lookup yields CDR1 SEHNR and CDR2 FQNEAQ (reference sequence). The CDR3 covers 12 residues. The CDR3 loop is CASSFRDREAFF. CDR3 nucleotides: TGTGCCAGCAGTTTTAGAGACAGGGAAGCTTTCTTT. Variable domain in full (rest from reference TRBV7-9 and TRBJ1-1): DTGVSQNPRHKITKRGQNVTFRCDPISEHNRLYWYRQTLGQGPEFLTYFQNEAQLEKSRLLSDRFSAERPKGSFSTLEIQRTEQGDSAMYLCASSFRDREAFFGQGTRLTVV.

J is TRBJ2-2 and V is TRBV14; 10 bases line up with TRBD1. Trimming took 4 bases from V and 3 from J; bases not matched to a gene: 2. Germline V lookup: CDR1 SGHDN, CDR2 FVKESK. The CDR3 totals 15 residues. The CDR3 protein is CASSPGTGDTGELFF. The CDR3 nucleotides read TGTGCCAGCAGCCCCGGGACAGGGGACACCGGGGAGCTGTTTTTT.

J is TRBJ2-3 and V is TRBV7-9; D is possibly TRBD2 (5 bases). CDR1 and CDR2 from the germline V gene are SEHNR and FQNEAQ (reference sequence). The CDR3 runs to 14 residues. V lost 1 base to trimming and J lost 6 bases, with 11 bases between them. CDR3 coding DNA: TGTGCCAGCAGCTTAGTTCGGGGTACCGATACGCAGTATTTT. Protein: CASSLVRGTDTQYF.

This chain links TRBV5-4 with TRBJ1-3; D unclear. Germline V gene lookup returns CDR1 SGHNT and CDR2 YYREEE (reference sequence). The CDR3 has 16 amino acids. V lost 4 bases to trimming and J lost 3 bases, with 17 bases between them. CDR3 in amino acids: CASSESRGPFGNTIYF. CDR3 bases: TGTGCCAGCAGCGAAAGCCGAGGCCCCTTTGGAAACACCATATATTTT.

V is TRBV14 and J is TRBJ2-3; possibly TRBD2 for D (7 bases). CDR1 and CDR2 (germline): SGHDN, FVKESK. V was cut by 3 bases and J by 7 bases, with 20 bases left in between. The CDR3 length is 16 residues. The CDR3 region is CASSQRRGGAANTQYF. CDR3 coding DNA: TGTGCCAGCAGCCAGCGGAGGGGGGGGGCTGCAAATACGCAGTATTTT.

The V gene is TRBV28, the J gene TRBJ1-2, with 8 bases aligning to TRBD1. The junction had 9 bases not matched to a gene; V was cut back by 7 bases and J by 8 bases. CDR3 length equals 13 residues. From germline, CDR1 is MDHEN and CDR2 SYDVKM. CDR3 residues: CASTPDRVQGYTF. In DNA form, the CDR3 reads TGTGCCAGCACCCCGGACAGGGTCCAAGGCTACACCTTC.

The chain has TRBV7-9 and TRBJ2-7; 7 nucleotides agree with TRBD1. V shed 1 base and J 6 bases; nucleotides not matched to a gene: 6. This CDR3 has 14 amino acids. Per the germline V gene, CDR1 is SEHNR and CDR2 is FQNEAQ (reference sequence). In DNA, the CDR3 is TGTGCCAGCAGCTTAGTAGAGACAGGGTTCGAGCAGTACTTC. Translation gives CASSLVETGFEQYF.

This clone was seen only once. V usage is TRBV9 and J usage is TRBJ1-2; TRBD1 might be the D (6 bases). The V end was cut by 3 bases, the J end by 8 bases, with 20 bases between. CDR3 length: 15 amino acids. Germline-derived CDR1 and CDR2 are SGDLS and YYNGEE. CDR3 bases: TGTGCCAGCAGCGGCGCCAATTCGCGGCAGGGGGGCTACACCTTC. Translating gives CASSGANSRQGGYTF. Looking up the rest from reference TRBV9 and TRBJ1-2 gives the full variable domain: DSGVTQTPKHLITATGQRVTLRCSPRSGDLSVYWYQQSLDQGLQFLIQYYNGEERAKGNILERFSAQQFPDLHSELNLSSLELGDSALYFCASSGANSRQGGYTFGSGTRLTVV.

The CDR3 sequence is CASTDGGPLEQYF. The DNA of the CDR3 is TGTGCCAGCACCGACGGGGGACCTCTCGAGCAGTACTTC. The rearrangement uses TRBV6-1 and TRBJ2-7; D may be TRBD2 (6 bases). The V gene's germline CDR1 is MNHNS and CDR2 SASEGT. Trimming pared 7 bases from V and 6 bases from J, leaving 16 bases between. There are 13 residues in the CDR3.

This clone has only one observation. J is TRBJ1-2 and V is TRBV25-1; the D is unclear. Germline CDR1 reads MGHDK; CDR2 reads SYGVNS. This CDR3 region has 14 residues. V was cut by 5 bases and J by 7 bases, with 17 bases left in between. The CDR3 region is CASSPQFEVGGYTF. The CDR3, as DNA: TGTGCCAGCAGTCCTCAATTTGAGGTGGGTGGCTACACCTTC.